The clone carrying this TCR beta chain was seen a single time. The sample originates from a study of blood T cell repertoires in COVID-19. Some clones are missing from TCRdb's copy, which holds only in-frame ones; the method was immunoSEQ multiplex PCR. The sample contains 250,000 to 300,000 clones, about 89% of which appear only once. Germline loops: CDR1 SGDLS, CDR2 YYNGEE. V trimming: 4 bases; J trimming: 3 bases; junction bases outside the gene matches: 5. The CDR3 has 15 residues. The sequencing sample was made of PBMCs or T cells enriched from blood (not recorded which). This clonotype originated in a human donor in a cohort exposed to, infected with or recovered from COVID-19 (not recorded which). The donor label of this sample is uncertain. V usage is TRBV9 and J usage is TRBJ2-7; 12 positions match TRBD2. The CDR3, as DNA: TGTGCCAGCAGCCCCGGGACTAGCGGGCTCTACGAGCAGTACTTC. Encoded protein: CASSPGTSGLYEQYF.